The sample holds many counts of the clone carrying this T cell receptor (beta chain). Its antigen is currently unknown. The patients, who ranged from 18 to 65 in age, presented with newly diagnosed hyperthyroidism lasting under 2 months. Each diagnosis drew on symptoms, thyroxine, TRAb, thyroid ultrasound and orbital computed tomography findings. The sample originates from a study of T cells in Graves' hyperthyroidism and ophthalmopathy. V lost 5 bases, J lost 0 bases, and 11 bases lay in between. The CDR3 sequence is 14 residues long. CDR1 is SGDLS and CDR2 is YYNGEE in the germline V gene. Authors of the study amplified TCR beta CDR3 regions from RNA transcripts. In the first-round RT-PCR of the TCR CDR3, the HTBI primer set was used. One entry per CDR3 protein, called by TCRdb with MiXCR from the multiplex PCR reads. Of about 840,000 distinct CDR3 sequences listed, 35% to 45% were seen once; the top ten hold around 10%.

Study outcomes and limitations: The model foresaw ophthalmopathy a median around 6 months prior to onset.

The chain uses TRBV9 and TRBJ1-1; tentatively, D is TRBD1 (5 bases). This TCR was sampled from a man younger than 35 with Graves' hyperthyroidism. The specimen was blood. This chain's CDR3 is CASRPAGVNTEAFF. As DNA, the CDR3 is TGTGCCAGCAGACCCGCGGGGGTGAACACTGAAGCTTTCTTT.